The 19 T cell receptor beta chains presented below share a single source sample, sequenced in a study of shared clonotypes between healthy human individuals (TCRdb year 2020). Libraries came from the immunoSEQ multiplex PCR assay. TCRdb retrieved this table from immuneACCESS and kept in-frame rearrangements only. Not all clones are present; in checked studies, unresolved V genes account for under half, and no reason is known for the remainder. This sample holds roughly 2.1 million clones; just over 90% were observed only once. The leading ten clones occupy more than 1.5% of the sample. For the CD8 naive samples, CD45RO-negative cells were positively selected for CCR7, yielding a CD45RA+CCR7+ population from which TemRA cells were excluded. Sequencing used naive CD8+ T cells from PBMCs. Taken with the paper, the label for cell subset or site translates to: CD45RA+CCR7+. These TCRs come from a man aged 18 to 29 in good health. Some clones in this sample may be carry-over from other donors' samples.

This clone was counted only a few times. The rearrangement uses TRBV27 and TRBJ1-5; tentatively, D is TRBD1 (5 bases). V lost 8 bases and J 5 bases, leaving 13 bases between the germline ends. This CDR3 spans 13 amino acids. The V gene's germline CDR1 is MNHEY and CDR2 SMNVEV (reference sequence). In DNA, the CDR3 is TGTGCCAGCGGCGGGGACGCTGATCAGCCCCAGCATTTT. Its protein is CASGGDADQPQHF.

The chain has TRBV14 and TRBJ2-5; TRBD2 matches 10 bases. Germline V lookup: CDR1 SGHDN, CDR2 FVKESK. The length of the CDR3 is 17 residues. Trimming removed 2 bases from V and 4 bases from J; junction bases left unmatched: 10. The CDR3 protein is CASSQWSLAGVSETQYF. CDR3 nucleotides: TGTGCCAGCAGCCAATGGTCCCTAGCGGGAGTGTCAGAGACCCAGTACTTC.

The V and J genes are TRBV11-2 and TRBJ2-3, with TRBD1 matching over 9 bases. There are 12 residues in the CDR3. J lost 8 bases, V lost 8 bases, and 5 bases had no gene match. The germline V gene encodes CDR1 SGHAT and CDR2 FQNNGV. Here the CDR3 reads CASRDRVATQYF. The CDR3 nucleotides read TGTGCCAGCCGGGACAGGGTTGCTACGCAGTATTTT. The complete variable domain, with remaining parts taken from reference TRBV11-2 and TRBJ2-3, reads EAGVAQSPRYKIIEKRQSVAFWCNPISGHATLYWYQQILGQGPKLLIQFQNNGVVDDSQLPKDRFSAERLKGVDSTLKIQPAKLEDSAVYLCASRDRVATQYFGPGTRLTVL.

The V gene is TRBV13, the J gene TRBJ2-4; weak D call: TRBD1 (6 bases). This CDR3 contains 12 residues. CDR1 is PRHDT, CDR2 FYEKMQ, per germline (reference sequence). V lost 5 bases, J lost 7 bases, and 9 bases lay in between. The CDR3 reads CASSETGNIQYF. CDR3 sequence (DNA): TGTGCCAGCAGCGAAACAGGGAACATTCAGTACTTC.

This clone was found once. The chain is built from TRBV29-1 and TRBJ2-1, with 15 bases matching TRBD2. The CDR3 loop spans 18 amino acids. The V gene end was trimmed by 1 base and the J gene end by 1 base; junction bases not matched to a gene: 5. Germline CDR1 reads SQVTM; CDR2 reads ANQGSEA. The CDR3 spells CSVEGGTSGRHSYNEQFF. The CDR3 DNA follows: TGCAGCGTTGAAGGCGGGACTAGCGGGAGGCATTCCTACAATGAGCAGTTCTTC.

The V gene is TRBV19, the J gene TRBJ2-6, with 11 nucleotides matching TRBD1. The V segment lost 3 bases and the J segment 2 bases; nucleotides outside the gene matches: 3. Germline CDR1 reads LNHDA; CDR2 reads SQIVND (reference sequence). The CDR3 contains 17 residues. The CDR3 sequence is CASSIGQGAPGANVLTF. Written as DNA, the CDR3 is TGTGCCAGTAGTATCGGACAGGGGGCCCCTGGGGCCAACGTCCTGACTTTC.

This clone was seen only once. The V gene is TRBV28, the J gene TRBJ2-2; TRBD1 might be the D (6 bases). Per germline, CDR1 MDHEN and CDR2 SYDVKM. This CDR3 has 16 amino acids. Trimming shortened V by 11 bases and J by 1 base, and 20 bases separated the two germline ends. The CDR3 DNA reads as TGTGCCGCAAACTGGGGGCCTCTCATGAACACCGGGGAGCTGTTTTTT. This translates into CAANWGPLMNTGELFF.

V gene TRBV6-1 combines with J gene TRBJ2-7; perhaps D is TRBD1 or TRBD2 (5 bases each). This CDR3 is 14 amino acids long. V gave up 6 bases and J gave up 6 bases, with 18 bases separating them. From germline, CDR1 is MNHNS and CDR2 SASEGT. DNA of the CDR3: TGTGCCAGCAGCCGGGACGCCCAGCTGGGCGAGCAGTACTTC. Its protein product is CASSRDAQLGEQYF.

This chain connects TRBV9 to TRBJ2-1; 9 bases are shared with TRBD2. This CDR3 contains 18 residues. From germline, CDR1 is SGDLS and CDR2 YYNGEE. Losses at the gene ends were 0 bases for V and 5 bases for J; bases not matched to a gene: 12. CDR3 amino acids: CASSVAGIAGVGDNEQFF. Here the CDR3 DNA reads TGTGCCAGCAGCGTAGCCGGGATAGCGGGAGTAGGTGACAATGAGCAGTTCTTC.

This clone was picked up a small number of times. This chain connects TRBV14 to TRBJ1-5; the D is unclear. CDR1 and CDR2 (germline): SGHDN, FVKESK. There are 13 residues in the CDR3. V dropped 0 bases and J dropped 4 bases, with 4 bases sitting between them. The CDR3 spells CASSQDRNQPQHF. CDR3 DNA sequence: TGTGCCAGCAGCCAAGATAGGAATCAGCCCCAGCATTTT.

CDR3: CASSYQGYSGNTIYF. The CDR3 nucleotides are TGTGCCAGCAGTTACCAGGGCTACTCTGGAAACACCATATATTTT. The rearrangement joins TRBV6-5 to TRBJ1-3, with D maybe TRBD1 (5 bases). Germline CDR1 reads MNHEY; CDR2 reads SVGAGI. The CDR3 spans 15 residues. Trimming shortened V by 2 bases and J by 0 bases, and 8 bases separated the two germline ends.

The chain recombines TRBV7-9 with TRBJ2-1; 7 positions agree with TRBD2. Per germline, CDR1 SEHNR and CDR2 FQNEAQ (reference sequence). V was pared by 5 bases and J by 4 bases, with 11 bases of the junction left unmatched. The CDR3 covers 16 residues. CDR3 region: CASSPPLGGSYNEQFF. The CDR3 coding sequence is TGTGCCAGCAGCCCGCCCCTAGGCGGGAGTTACAATGAGCAGTTCTTC.

V usage is TRBV29-1 and J usage is TRBJ2-7; D tentatively fits TRBD1 or TRBD2 (5 bases each). The CDR3 sequence is 12 residues long. The V end was cut by 4 bases, the J end by 3 bases, with 10 bases between. CDR1 is SQVTM, CDR2 ANQGSEA, per germline. The CDR3 here is CSVAGPYYEQYF. The CDR3 DNA reads as TGCAGCGTTGCGGGACCTTACTACGAGCAGTACTTC.

Turning to this clone: The identical CDR3 is also encoded by other nucleotide sequences in the sample. This chain uses TRBV28 with TRBJ2-7, with D perhaps matching TRBD1 (6 bases). The CDR3 extends over 14 amino acids. Germline CDR1 is MDHEN and CDR2 is SYDVKM. Trimming took 3 bases from V and 4 from J, leaving 13 bases between them. The CDR3 DNA sequence: TGTGCCAGCAGTTTGGCAGGGGAAGGGTACGAGCAGTACTTC. Protein sequence: CASSLAGEGYEQYF.

This chain joins TRBV27 and TRBJ2-7; 7 bases line up with TRBD2. The CDR3 consists of 15 residues. Germline V gives CDR1 MNHEY, CDR2 SMNVEV (reference sequence). Trimming took 3 bases from V and 2 from J; bases not matched to a gene: 7. Here the CDR3 DNA reads TGTGCCAGCAGTTTGATGGCGGGAGCGGCCTACGAGCAGTACTTC. This sequence encodes CASSLMAGAAYEQYF.

CDR3 protein: CASSSPPGEQFF. In nucleotides, the CDR3 is TGTGCCAGCAGTTCCCCCCCCGGTGAGCAGTTCTTC. The chain links TRBV27 to TRBJ2-1; D gene unclear. V gave up 4 bases and J gave up 9 bases, with 10 bases separating them. Germline loops: CDR1 MNHEY, CDR2 SMNVEV (reference sequence). The CDR3 is 12 amino acids.

The chain employs TRBV19 and TRBJ2-5; D might be TRBD1 (6 bases). Trimming cost V 7 bases and J 7 bases, with 13 bases left between them. This CDR3 has 12 amino acids. Germline loops: CDR1 LNHDA, CDR2 SQIVND (reference sequence). CDR3 sequence: CASMGASATQYF. CDR3 nucleotides: TGTGCCAGTATGGGGGCTTCGGCGACCCAGTACTTC.

To note about this clone: Other nucleotide sequences in the sample specify the same CDR3. The chain joins TRBV27 to TRBJ2-1; D ambiguous. CDR3 size: 14 residues. The germline V gene encodes CDR1 MNHEY and CDR2 SMNVEV (reference sequence). V shed 0 bases and J shed 4 bases, with 7 bases lying between them. DNA of the CDR3: TGTGCCAGCAGTTTATCGGGGTCGTACAATGAGCAGTTCTTC. It encodes CASSLSGSYNEQFF.

The CDR3 bases are TGTGCCAGCAGCGTAGGGTGGTCGGGTTATGGCTACACCTTC. Its translation: CASSVGWSGYGYTF. V and J are TRBV9 and TRBJ1-2, with no clear D. The CDR3 totals 14 residues. The V end was cut by 0 bases, the J end by 5 bases, with 11 bases between. The germline V gene has CDR1 SGDLS and CDR2 YYNGEE.